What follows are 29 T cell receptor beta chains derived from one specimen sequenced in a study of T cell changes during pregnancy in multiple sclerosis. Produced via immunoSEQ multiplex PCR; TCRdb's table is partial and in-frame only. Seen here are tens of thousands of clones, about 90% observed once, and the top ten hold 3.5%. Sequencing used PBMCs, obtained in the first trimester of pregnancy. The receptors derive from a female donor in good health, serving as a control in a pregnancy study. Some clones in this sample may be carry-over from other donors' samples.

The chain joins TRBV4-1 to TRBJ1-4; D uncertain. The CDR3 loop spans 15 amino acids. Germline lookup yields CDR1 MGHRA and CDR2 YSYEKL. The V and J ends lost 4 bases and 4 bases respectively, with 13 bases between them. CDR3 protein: CASSPIRTDNEKLFF. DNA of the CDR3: TGCGCCAGCAGCCCCATAAGGACTGATAATGAAAAACTGTTTTTT.

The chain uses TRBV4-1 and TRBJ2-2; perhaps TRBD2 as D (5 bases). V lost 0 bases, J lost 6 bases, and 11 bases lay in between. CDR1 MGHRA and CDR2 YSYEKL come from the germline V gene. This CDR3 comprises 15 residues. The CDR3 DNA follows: TGCGCCAGCAGCCAAGATCGGCGGGTGGCCGGGGAGCTGTTTTTT. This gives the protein CASSQDRRVAGELFF.

CDR3 amino acids: CASSPGQGAPLEIQETQYF. The CDR3 DNA sequence: TGTGCCAGCAGCCCTGGACAGGGGGCTCCATTAGAAATCCAAGAGACCCAGTACTTC. The rearrangement joins TRBV5-6 to TRBJ2-5; 11 nucleotides line up with TRBD1. The CDR3 runs 19 residues. From germline, CDR1 is SGHDT and CDR2 YYEEEE. The junction had 15 bases not matched to a gene; V was cut back by 4 bases and J by 1 base.

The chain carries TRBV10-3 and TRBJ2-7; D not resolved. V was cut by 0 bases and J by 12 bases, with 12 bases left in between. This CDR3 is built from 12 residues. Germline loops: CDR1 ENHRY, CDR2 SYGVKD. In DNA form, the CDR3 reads TGTGCCATCAGTGAGTCGAAACTCTATCTGTACTTC. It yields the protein CAISESKLYLYF.

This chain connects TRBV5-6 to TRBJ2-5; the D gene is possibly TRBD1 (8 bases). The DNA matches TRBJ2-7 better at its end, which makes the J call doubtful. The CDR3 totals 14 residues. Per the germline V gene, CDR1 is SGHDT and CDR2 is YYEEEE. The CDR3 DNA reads TGTGCCAGCAGTGGACAGGGAGGGGCCTACGAGCAGTACTTC. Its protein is CASSGQGGAYEQYF.

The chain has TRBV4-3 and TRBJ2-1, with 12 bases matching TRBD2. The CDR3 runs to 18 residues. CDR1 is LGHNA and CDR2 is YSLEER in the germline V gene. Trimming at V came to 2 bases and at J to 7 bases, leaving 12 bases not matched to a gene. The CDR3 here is CASSQRGVLAGGWNEQFF. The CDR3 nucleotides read TGCGCCAGCAGCCAACGGGGGGTGCTAGCGGGAGGGTGGAATGAGCAGTTCTTC.

The CDR3, as DNA: TGTGCCAGCAGCTTTATAGCGGCTTACAATGAGCAGTTCTTC. It specifies CASSFIAAYNEQFF. The V gene is TRBV7-2, the J gene TRBJ2-1; a possible D gene is TRBD2 (6 bases). The V gene lost 3 bases and the J gene lost 4 bases, with 10 bases spanning the gap. Germline lookup yields CDR1 SGHTA and CDR2 FQGNSA. The CDR3 is 14 amino acids. The complete variable domain, with remaining parts taken from reference TRBV7-2 and TRBJ2-1, reads GAGVSQSPSNKVTEKGKDVELRCDPISGHTALYWYRQSLGQGLEFLIYFQGNSAPDKSGLPSDRFSAERTGGSVSTLTIQRTQQEDSAVYLCASSFIAAYNEQFFGPGTRLTVL.

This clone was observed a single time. The CDR3 nucleotides read TGTGCCAGCAGTTCGACTAGCGGCCCGTCTAGAGCGCAGTATTTT. This gives the protein CASSSTSGPSRAQYF. The rearrangement uses TRBV2 and TRBJ2-3, with 9 bases that match TRBD2. CDR1 SNHLY and CDR2 FYNNEI come from the germline V gene. The V segment lost 5 bases and the J segment 10 bases; nucleotides outside the gene matches: 13. The CDR3 covers 15 residues.

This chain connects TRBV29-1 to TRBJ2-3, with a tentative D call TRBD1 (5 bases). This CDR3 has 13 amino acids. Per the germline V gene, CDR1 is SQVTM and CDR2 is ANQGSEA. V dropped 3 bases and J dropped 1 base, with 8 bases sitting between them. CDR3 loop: CSVDDSRTDTQYF. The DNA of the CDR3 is TGCAGCGTTGATGACAGCCGCACAGATACGCAGTATTTT.

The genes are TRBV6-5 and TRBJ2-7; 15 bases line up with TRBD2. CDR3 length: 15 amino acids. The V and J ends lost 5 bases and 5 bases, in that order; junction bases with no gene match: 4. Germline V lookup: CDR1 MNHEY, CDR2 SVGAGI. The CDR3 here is CASSAGTSGRNEQYF. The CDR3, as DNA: TGTGCCAGCAGTGCCGGGACTAGCGGGAGGAACGAGCAGTACTTC.

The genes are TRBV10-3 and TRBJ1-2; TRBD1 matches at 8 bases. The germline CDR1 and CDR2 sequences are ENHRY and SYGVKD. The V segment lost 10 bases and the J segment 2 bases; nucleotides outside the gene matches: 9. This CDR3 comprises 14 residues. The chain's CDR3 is CATNEQGGNYGYTF. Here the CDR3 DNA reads TGTGCCACTAATGAACAGGGGGGCAACTATGGCTACACCTTC.

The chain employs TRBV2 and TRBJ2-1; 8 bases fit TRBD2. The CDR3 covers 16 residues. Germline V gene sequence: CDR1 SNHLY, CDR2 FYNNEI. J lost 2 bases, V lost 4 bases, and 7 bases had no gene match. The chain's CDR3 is CASSGVRGGPYNEQFF. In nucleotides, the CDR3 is TGTGCCAGCAGTGGAGTCCGGGGGGGACCCTACAATGAGCAGTTCTTC.

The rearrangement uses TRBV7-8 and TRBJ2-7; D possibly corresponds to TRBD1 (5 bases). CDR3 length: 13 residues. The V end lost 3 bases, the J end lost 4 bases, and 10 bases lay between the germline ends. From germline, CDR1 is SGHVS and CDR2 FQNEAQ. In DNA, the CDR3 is TGTGCCAGCAGCTTTATAAGGGGTTACGAGCAGTACTTC. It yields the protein CASSFIRGYEQYF.

The CDR3 reads CASSSAGGETQYF. The CDR3 region has the DNA TGTGCCAGCTCTTCAGCGGGAGGAGAGACCCAGTACTTC. The chain recombines TRBV18 with TRBJ2-5; 9 positions match TRBD2. V shed 6 bases, J shed 4 bases, and the junction held 3 bases outside the gene matches. Germline loops: CDR1 KGHSH, CDR2 LQKENI. This CDR3 is built from 13 residues.

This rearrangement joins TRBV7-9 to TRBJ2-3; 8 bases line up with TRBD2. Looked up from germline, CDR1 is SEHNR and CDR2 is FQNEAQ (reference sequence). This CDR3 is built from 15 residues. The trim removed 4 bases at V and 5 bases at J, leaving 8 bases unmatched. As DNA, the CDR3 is TGTGCCAGCAGCTCCCTCGCGGGGGGAAAAGATACGCAGTATTTT. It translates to CASSSLAGGKDTQYF.

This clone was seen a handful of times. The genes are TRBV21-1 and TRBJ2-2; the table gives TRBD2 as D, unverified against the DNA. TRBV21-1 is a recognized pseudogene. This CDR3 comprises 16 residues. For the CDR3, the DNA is TGTGCCAGCAGCAAAACGGAGCGCGCGAACACCGGGGAGCTGTTTTTT. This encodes CASSKTERANTGELFF.

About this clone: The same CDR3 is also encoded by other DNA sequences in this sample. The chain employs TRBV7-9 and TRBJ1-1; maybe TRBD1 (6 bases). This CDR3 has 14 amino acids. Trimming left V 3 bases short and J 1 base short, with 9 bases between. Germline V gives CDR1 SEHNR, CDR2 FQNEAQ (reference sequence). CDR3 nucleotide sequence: TGTGCCAGCAGCTTGTCGACAGGGAACACTGAAGCTTTCTTT. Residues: CASSLSTGNTEAFF.

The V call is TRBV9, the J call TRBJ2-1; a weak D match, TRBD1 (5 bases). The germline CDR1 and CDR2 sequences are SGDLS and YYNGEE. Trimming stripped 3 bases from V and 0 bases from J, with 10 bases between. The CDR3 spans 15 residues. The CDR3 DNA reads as TGTGCCAGCAGCGAGACAGCCAGCTCCTACAATGAGCAGTTCTTC. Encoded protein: CASSETASSYNEQFF.

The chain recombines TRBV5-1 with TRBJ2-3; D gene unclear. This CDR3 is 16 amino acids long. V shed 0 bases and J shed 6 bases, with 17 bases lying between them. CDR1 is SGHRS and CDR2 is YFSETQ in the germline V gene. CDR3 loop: CASSLEPSSSSDTQYF. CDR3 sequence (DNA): TGCGCCAGCAGCTTGGAACCCTCTTCTAGTTCCGATACGCAGTATTTT. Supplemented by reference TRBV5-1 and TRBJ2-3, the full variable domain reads KAGVTQTPRYLIKTRGQQVTLSCSPISGHRSVSWYQQTPGQGLQFLFEYFSETQRNKGNFPGRFSGRQFSNSRSEMNVSTLELGDSALYLCASSLEPSSSSDTQYFGPGTRLTVL.

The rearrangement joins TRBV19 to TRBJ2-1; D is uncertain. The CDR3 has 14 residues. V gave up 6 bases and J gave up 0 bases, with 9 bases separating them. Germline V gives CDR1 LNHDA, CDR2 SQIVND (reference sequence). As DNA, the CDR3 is TGTGCCAGTAGCCTATTGAGCTCCTACAATGAGCAGTTCTTC. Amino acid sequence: CASSLLSSYNEQFF.

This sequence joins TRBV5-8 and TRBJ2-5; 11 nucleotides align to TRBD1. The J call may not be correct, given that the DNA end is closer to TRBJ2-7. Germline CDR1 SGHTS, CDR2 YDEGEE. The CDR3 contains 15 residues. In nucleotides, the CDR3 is TGTGCCAGCAGGAAAAGGACAGGGGGCATTTACGAGCAGTACTTC. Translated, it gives CASRKRTGGIYEQYF.

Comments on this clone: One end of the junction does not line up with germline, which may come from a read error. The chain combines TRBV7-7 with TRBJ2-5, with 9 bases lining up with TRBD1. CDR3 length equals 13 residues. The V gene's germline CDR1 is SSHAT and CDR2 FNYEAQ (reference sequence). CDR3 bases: TGTGCTAGCAGCCCGGACAGGGGTGAGACCCAGTACTTC. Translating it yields CASSPDRGETQYF.

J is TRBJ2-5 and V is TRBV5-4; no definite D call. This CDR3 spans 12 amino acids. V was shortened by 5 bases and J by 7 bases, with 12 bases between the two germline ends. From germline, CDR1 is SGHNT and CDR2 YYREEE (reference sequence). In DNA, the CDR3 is TGTGCCAGCAGATCCGAGGTTGGGACCCAGTACTTC. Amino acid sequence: CASRSEVGTQYF. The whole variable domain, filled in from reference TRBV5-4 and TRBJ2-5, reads ETGVTQSPTHLIKTRGQQVTLRCSSQSGHNTVSWYQQALGQGPQFIFQYYREEENGRGNFPPRFSGLQFPNYSSELNVNALELDDSALYLCASRSEVGTQYFGPGTRLLVL.

In DNA form, the CDR3 reads TGTGCCAGTCGGTCAGGGGGCTATGGCTACACCTTC. Protein: CASRSGGYGYTF. The chain carries TRBV19 and TRBJ1-2; TRBD1 matches at 7 bases. This CDR3 has 12 residues. Per the germline V gene, CDR1 is LNHDA and CDR2 is SQIVND (reference sequence). V lost 8 bases and J lost 4; bases outside the gene matches: 4.

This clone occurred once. CDR3 protein: CSAPLGDGYTF. The DNA for the CDR3 is TGCAGTGCACCTCTAGGGGATGGCTACACCTTC. The chain joins TRBV20-1 to TRBJ1-2, with D maybe TRBD1 (5 bases). The V gene lost 6 bases and the J gene lost 6 bases, with 11 bases spanning the gap. In germline, CDR1 is DFQATT, CDR2 SNEGSKA (reference sequence). This CDR3 contains 11 residues.

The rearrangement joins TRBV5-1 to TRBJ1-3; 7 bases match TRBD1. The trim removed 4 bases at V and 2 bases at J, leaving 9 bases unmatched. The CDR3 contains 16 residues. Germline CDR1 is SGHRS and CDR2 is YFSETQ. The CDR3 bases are TGCGCCAGCAGCCTGCGTGGGACAGCCGCTGGAAACACCATATATTTT. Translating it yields CASSLRGTAAGNTIYF.

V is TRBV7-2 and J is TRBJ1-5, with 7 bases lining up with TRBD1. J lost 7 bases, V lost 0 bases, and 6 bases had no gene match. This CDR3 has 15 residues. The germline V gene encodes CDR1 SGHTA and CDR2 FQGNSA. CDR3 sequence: CASSLALGGGQPQHF. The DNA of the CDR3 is TGTGCCAGCAGCTTAGCGCTAGGGGGCGGGCAGCCCCAGCATTTT.

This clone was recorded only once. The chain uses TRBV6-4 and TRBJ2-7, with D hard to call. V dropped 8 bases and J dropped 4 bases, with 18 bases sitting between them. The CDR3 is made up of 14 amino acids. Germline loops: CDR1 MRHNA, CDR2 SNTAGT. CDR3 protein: CASDDFNRNYEQYF. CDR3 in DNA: TGTGCCAGCGATGATTTTAACAGAAATTACGAGCAGTACTTC.

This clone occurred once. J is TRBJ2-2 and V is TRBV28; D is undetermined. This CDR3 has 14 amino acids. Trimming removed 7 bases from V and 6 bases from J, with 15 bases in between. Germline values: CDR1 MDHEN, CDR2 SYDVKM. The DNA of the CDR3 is TGTGCCAGCACCCCACTTTCGCGGCCCGGGGAGCTGTTTTTT. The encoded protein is CASTPLSRPGELFF.